One T cell receptor (beta chain) is described in this entry. Antigen: not known. The data derive from a study of PD-1 blockade in classical Hodgkin lymphoma. The table came from immunoSEQ multiplex PCR; TCRdb's copy has only in-frame clones and leaves some out. This table has almost 95,000 clones, 83% appearing once. CDR1 and CDR2 from the germline V gene are SGHDT and YYEEEE. The CDR3 totals 15 residues. With 1 base removed from V and 4 bases from J, the gap between germline ends came to 14 bases. Time point noted: cycle 4 day 1 (C4D1), after 5 to 7 weeks of nivolumab. Every patient experienced relapse after autologous stem cell transplantation, and brentuximab vedotin exposure varied. Complete response, partial response or progressive disease made up the best responses. Study-level results: Exclusion was the outcome for patients who began nivolumab under 1 year after ASCT. Baseline TCR diversity was reportedly lower in newly diagnosed patients than in healthy donors. It was reported as lower still in relapsed/refractory patients.

J is TRBJ1-2 and V is TRBV5-6; tentatively, D is TRBD1 (5 bases). This material consisted of peripheral blood mononuclear cells (PBMCs), taken before the fourth cycle of nivolumab. The receptor comes from a human donor with classical Hodgkin lymphoma. As DNA, the CDR3 is TGTGCCAGCAGCTTGACAGGCCGGGCCCTCTATGGCTACACCTTC. Translation: CASSLTGRALYGYTF.